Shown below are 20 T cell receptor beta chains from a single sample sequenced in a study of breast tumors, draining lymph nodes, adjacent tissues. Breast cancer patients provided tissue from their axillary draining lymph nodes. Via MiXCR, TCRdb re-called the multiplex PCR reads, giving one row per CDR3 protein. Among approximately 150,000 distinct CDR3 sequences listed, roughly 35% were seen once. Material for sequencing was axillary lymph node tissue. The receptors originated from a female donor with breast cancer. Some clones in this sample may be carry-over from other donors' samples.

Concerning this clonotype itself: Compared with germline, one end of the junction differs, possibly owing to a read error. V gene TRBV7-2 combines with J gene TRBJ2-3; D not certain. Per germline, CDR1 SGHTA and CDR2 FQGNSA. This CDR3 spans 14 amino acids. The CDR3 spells CASSLEPFTDTQYF. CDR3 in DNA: TGTGCGAGCAGCTTAGAACCTTTCACAGATACGCAGTATTTT.

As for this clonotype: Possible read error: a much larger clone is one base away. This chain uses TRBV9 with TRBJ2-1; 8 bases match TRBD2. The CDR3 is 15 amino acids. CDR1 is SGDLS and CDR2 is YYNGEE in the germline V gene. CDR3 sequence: CASSVRWTSKNEPFF. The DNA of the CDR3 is TGTGCCAGCAGCGTAAGGTGGACTAGCAAAAATGAGCCGTTCTTC.

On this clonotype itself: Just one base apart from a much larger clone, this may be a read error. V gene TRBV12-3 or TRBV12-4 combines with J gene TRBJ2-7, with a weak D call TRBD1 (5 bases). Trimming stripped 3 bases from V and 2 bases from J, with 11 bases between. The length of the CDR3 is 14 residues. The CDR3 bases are TGTGCCAGCAGTTTCCATCCAGGGACCTACGAGCAGTACTTC. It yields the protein CASSFHPGTYEQYF.

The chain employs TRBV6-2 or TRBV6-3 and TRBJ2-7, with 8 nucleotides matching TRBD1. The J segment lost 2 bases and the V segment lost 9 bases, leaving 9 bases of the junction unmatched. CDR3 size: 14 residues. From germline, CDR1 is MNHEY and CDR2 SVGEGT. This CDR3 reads CASTVGQVTYEQYF. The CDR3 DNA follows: TGTGCCAGTACCGTGGGACAGGTAACCTACGAGCAGTACTTC.

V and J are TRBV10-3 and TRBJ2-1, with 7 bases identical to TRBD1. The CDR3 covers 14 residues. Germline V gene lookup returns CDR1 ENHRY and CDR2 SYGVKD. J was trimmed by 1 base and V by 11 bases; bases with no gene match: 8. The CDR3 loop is CAVTGTVSYNEQFF. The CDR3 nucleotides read TGTGCCGTAACCGGGACAGTATCCTACAATGAGCAGTTCTTC.

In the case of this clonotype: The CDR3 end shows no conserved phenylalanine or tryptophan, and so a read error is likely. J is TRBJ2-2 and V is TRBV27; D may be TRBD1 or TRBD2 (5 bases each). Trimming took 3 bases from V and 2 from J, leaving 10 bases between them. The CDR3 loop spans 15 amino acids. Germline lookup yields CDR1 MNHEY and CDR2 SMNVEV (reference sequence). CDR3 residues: CASSLKGTNTGELFP. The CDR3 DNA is TGTGCCAGCAGTTTGAAGGGGACCAACACCGGGGAGCTGTTTCCT.

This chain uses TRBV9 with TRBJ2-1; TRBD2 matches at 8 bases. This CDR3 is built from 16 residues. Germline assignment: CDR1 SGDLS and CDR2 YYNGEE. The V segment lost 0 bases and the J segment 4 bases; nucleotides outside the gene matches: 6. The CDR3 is CASSVGFQRGYNEQFF. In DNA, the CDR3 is TGTGCCAGCAGCGTAGGATTCCAGCGGGGGTACAATGAGCAGTTCTTC.

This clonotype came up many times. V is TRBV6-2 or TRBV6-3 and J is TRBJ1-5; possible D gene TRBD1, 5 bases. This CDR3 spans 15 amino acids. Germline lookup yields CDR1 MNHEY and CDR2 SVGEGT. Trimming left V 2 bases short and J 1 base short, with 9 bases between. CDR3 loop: CASSYGGISNQPQHF. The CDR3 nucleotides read TGTGCCAGCAGTTACGGGGGTATCAGCAATCAGCCCCAGCATTTT.

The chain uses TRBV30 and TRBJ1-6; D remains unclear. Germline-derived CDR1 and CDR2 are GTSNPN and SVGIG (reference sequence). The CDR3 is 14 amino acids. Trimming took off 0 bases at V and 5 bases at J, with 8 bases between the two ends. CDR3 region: CAWSVRSNNSPLHF. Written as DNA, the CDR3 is TGTGCCTGGAGTGTACGGAGTAATAATTCACCCCTCCACTTT.

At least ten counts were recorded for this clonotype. CDR3 residues: CASSYDGRVREKLFF. The CDR3 DNA reads TGTGCCAGCAGTTACGATGGCAGGGTTCGGGAAAAACTGTTTTTT. The chain recombines TRBV27 with TRBJ1-4; maybe TRBD1 (5 bases). Trimming shortened V by 4 bases and J by 8 bases, and 17 bases separated the two germline ends. Per germline, CDR1 MNHEY and CDR2 SMNVEV (reference sequence). This CDR3 comprises 15 residues.

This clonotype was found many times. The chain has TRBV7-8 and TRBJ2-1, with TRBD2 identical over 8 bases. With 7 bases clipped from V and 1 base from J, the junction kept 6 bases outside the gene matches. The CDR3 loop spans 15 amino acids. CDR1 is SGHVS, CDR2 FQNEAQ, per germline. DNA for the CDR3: TGTGCCAGCAACCCCAGCGGGGGATCCTACAATGAGCAGTTCTTC. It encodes CASNPSGGSYNEQFF.

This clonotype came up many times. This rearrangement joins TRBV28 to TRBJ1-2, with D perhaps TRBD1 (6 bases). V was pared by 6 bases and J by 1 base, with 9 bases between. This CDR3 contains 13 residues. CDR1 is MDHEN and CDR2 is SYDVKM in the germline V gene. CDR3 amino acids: CASRGALNYGYTF. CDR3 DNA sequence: TGTGCCAGCAGGGGGGCCCTTAACTATGGCTACACCTTC.

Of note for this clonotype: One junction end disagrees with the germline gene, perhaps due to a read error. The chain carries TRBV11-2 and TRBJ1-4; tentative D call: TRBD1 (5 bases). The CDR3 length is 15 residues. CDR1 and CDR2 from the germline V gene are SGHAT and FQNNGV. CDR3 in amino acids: CASSAQGVTNEKLFF. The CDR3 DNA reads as TGTGCCAGCAGCGCCCAGGGAGTAACTAATGAAAAGCTGTTTTTT.

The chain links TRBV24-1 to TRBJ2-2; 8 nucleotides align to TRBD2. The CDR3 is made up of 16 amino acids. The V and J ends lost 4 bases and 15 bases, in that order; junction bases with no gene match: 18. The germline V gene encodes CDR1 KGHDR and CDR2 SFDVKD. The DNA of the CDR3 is TGTGCCACCAGTGACCCGACGAGCGGGAGCAACGGGGGGTTGTTTTTT. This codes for CATSDPTSGSNGGLFF.

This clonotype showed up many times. The CDR3 DNA sequence: TGTGCCAGCAGCCGAGGGACAGTTCCTGCGGATACGCAGTATTTT. Protein: CASSRGTVPADTQYF. The rearrangement joins TRBV7-9 to TRBJ2-3; 7 bases match TRBD1. Looked up from germline, CDR1 is SEHNR and CDR2 is FQNEAQ (reference sequence). Unmatched junction bases numbered 11, after V lost 5 bases and J lost 6 bases. The CDR3 totals 15 residues.

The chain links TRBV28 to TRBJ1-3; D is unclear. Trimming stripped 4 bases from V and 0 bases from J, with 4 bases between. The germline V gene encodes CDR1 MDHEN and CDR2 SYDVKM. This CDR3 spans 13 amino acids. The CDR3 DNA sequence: TGTGCCAGCAGTTGGAGCTCTGGAAACACCATATATTTT. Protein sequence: CASSWSSGNTIYF.

This chain's CDR3 is CASSLKASGGPDTQYF. The CDR3 DNA reads TGTGCCAGCAGCTTAAAGGCTAGCGGGGGCCCAGATACGCAGTATTTT. The chain employs TRBV7-2 and TRBJ2-3; 10 bases match TRBD2. CDR1 and CDR2 (germline): SGHTA, FQGNSA. This CDR3 contains 16 residues. V shed 2 bases, J shed 4 bases, and the junction held 6 bases outside the gene matches. The full variable domain, its missing parts supplied by reference TRBV7-2 and TRBJ2-3, is GAGVSQSPSNKVTEKGKDVELRCDPISGHTALYWYRQSLGQGLEFLIYFQGNSAPDKSGLPSDRFSAERTGGSVSTLTIQRTQQEDSAVYLCASSLKASGGPDTQYFGPGTRLTVL.

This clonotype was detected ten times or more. The chain's CDR3 is CASSEHRGSSPLHF. The CDR3 region has the DNA TGTGCCAGCAGTGAACATCGGGGGAGCTCACCCCTCCACTTT. J is TRBJ1-6 and V is TRBV6-1; weak D call: TRBD1 (5 bases). The CDR3 is 14 amino acids. The V gene's germline CDR1 is MNHNS and CDR2 SASEGT. Trimming pared 2 bases from V and 10 bases from J, leaving 12 bases between.

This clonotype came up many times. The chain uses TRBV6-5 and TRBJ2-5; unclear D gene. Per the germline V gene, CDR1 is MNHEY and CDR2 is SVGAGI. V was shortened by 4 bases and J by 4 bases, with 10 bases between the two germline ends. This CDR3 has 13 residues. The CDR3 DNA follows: TGTGCCAGCAGTTTATGGCAGCGAGAGACCCAGTACTTC. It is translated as CASSLWQRETQYF.

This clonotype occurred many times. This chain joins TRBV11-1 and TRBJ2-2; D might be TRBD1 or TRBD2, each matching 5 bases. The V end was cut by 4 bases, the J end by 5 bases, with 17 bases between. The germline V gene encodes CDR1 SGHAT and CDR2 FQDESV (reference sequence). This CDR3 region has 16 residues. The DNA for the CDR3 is TGTGCCAGCAGCTCAATAGGGACGCCTGTGACCGGGGAGCTGTTTTTT. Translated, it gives CASSSIGTPVTGELFF.